A selection of T cell receptor beta chains follows, all from one sample in a study of beta chain features in type 1 diabetes. Using immunoSEQ multiplex PCR, the repertoire was profiled, and TCRdb retains in-frame clones only, with some absent. Here the sample spans about 150,000 clones, 10% being singletons. Sequenced: central memory CD4+ T cells from blood. The receptors derive from a man between 25 and 39 years old with type 1 diabetes. CDR3s include the opening cysteine and the closing phenylalanine or tryptophan. A D gene is named only where the DNA matches it firmly. A clone size is listed for some rows: how often the clone was seen (once, few, many), or a class if it is expanded.

J gene,V gene,D gene,clone size,CDR3 DNA,CDR3 protein
TRBJ2-5,TRBV5-6,.,few,TGTGCCAGCAGCACTAACCTATGGGACCAAGAGACCCAGTACTTC,CASSTNLWDQETQYF
TRBJ2-5,TRBV27,.,.,TGTGCCAGCAGTTTAGAAGGGGCGGAGACCCAGTACTTC,CASSLEGAETQYF
TRBJ2-5,TRBV5-4,TRBD2,.,TGTGCCAGCAGCCCGGGACTAGCGGGAGGGCCGGGGGAGACCCAGTACTTC,CASSPGLAGGPGETQYF
TRBJ1-2,TRBV28,.,.,TGTGCCAGCAGTTCTCGAAGGAGAAACTATGGCTACACCTTC,CASSSRRRNYGYTF
TRBJ2-3,TRBV4-1,TRBD1,few,TGCGCCAGCAGCCCGACAGGGGACACTAGCACAGATACGCAGTATTTT,CASSPTGDTSTDTQYF
TRBJ2-3,TRBV7-2,.,few,TGTGCCAGCAGCTTAAAAACGGAGAGTGCAGATACGCAGTATTTT,CASSLKTESADTQYF
TRBJ2-7,TRBV29-1,TRBD1,.,TGCAGCGTTGAACCTACAGGGGGCTCCTCCTACGAGCAGTACTTC,CSVEPTGGSSYEQYF
TRBJ1-1,TRBV10-3,TRBD1,.,TGTGCCATCAGTGTTGACAGGGCATTATCTGAAGCTTTCTTT,CAISVDRALSEAFF
TRBJ2-7,TRBV2,TRBD2,.,TGTGCCAGCAGAGGAGGGAGAAGCGGGAGCTCCTACGAGCAGTACTTC,CASRGGRSGSSYEQYF
TRBJ2-4,TRBV7-3,TRBD2,few,TGTGCCAGCAGCTCGAGCGGGAGGGCCGCACTTCAGTACTTC,CASSSSGRAALQYF
TRBJ2-1,TRBV7-9,TRBD2,few,TGTGCCAGCAGCCGGACTAGCGGGCACAATGAGCAGTTCTTC,CASSRTSGHNEQFF
TRBJ1-1,TRBV7-3,.,once,TGTGCCAGCAGCTTACTGGGGAGAATCACTGAAGCTTTCTTT,CASSLLGRITEAFF
TRBJ1-1,TRBV19,TRBD1,few,TGTGCCAGTTCTGAACAGGGGATGTATACTGAAGCTTTCTTT,CASSEQGMYTEAFF
TRBJ2-7,TRBV29-1,.,few,TGCAGCGTCGCCGGGGAGGCCTACGAGCAGTACTTC,CSVAGEAYEQYF
TRBJ1-2,TRBV2,TRBD1,.,TGTGCCAGCAGTTTGGACAGGACTAACTATGGCTACACCTTC,CASSLDRTNYGYTF
TRBJ2-7,TRBV5-1,TRBD1,.,TGCGCCAGCAGCTTGTTGGGGACAGGTTACGAGCAGTACTTC,CASSLLGTGYEQYF
TRBJ1-1,TRBV7-2,.,few,TGTGCCAGCAGCTTAGCCCCTCGCACTGAAGCTTTCTTT,CASSLAPRTEAFF
TRBJ2-1,TRBV7-3,TRBD2,few,TGTGCCAGCAGCTTACAAGCGGGAGGGCCCTACAATGAGCAGTTCTTC,CASSLQAGGPYNEQFF
TRBJ2-7,TRBV2,TRBD1,.,TGTTCCGGGACAGCAAGCTACGAGCAGTACTTC,CSGTASYEQYF
TRBJ2-1,TRBV4-3,TRBD1,.,TGCGCCAGCAGCCAAGATGTAGGGATAGGACAGGTTGTTGGGGAGCAGTTCTTC,CASSQDVGIGQVVGEQFF
TRBJ2-7,TRBV2,.,few,TGTGCCAGCGGTGGCGGGCCCTACGAGCAGTACTTC,CASGGGPYEQYF
TRBJ2-1,TRBV15,.,.,TGTGCCACTGGGCAGGGATATGAGCAGTTCTTC,CATGQGYEQFF
TRBJ1-2,TRBV4-2,TRBD1,few,TGTGCCAGCAGCCAAGAGGTGGGGACAGGGAATGGCTACACCTTC,CASSQEVGTGNGYTF
TRBJ1-5,TRBV2,TRBD1,few,TGTGCCAGCAGTGCGGACAGGGGGAATCAGCCCCAGCATTTT,CASSADRGNQPQHF
TRBJ1-5,TRBV15,.,few,TGTGCCACCAGCAGAGAGGCCTCTCAGCCCCAGCATTTT,CATSREASQPQHF
TRBJ1-1,TRBV18,.,.,TGTGCCAGCTCACCCAATTTTGGCGGAGCGAACACTGAAGCTTTCTTT,CASSPNFGGANTEAFF
TRBJ2-2,TRBV5-6,.,few,TGTGCCAGCAGCTTGGTGTCGGGTACGGGGGAGCTGTTTTTT,CASSLVSGTGELFF
TRBJ2-2,TRBV7-7,.,.,TGTGCCAGCAGCTTAAGGGGCGGTAGCGGAAACACCGGGGAGCTGTTTTTT,CASSLRGGSGNTGELFF
TRBJ2-2,TRBV21-1,.,.,TGTGCCAGCAGAGAAGCGGGCCCGAACACCGGGGAGCTGTTTTTT,CASREAGPNTGELFF
TRBJ2-3,TRBV6-5,TRBD2,.,TGTGCCAGCAGGGCAACTAGCGGGGGTGGGGATACGCAGTATTTT,CASRATSGGGDTQYF
TRBJ2-2,TRBV18,.,few,TGTGCCAGCTCACCACGTCCCGGGACACAGACCGGGGAGCTGTTTTTT,CASSPRPGTQTGELFF
TRBJ2-7,TRBV5-6,.,few,TGTGCCAGCAGCCTGGACTTCTCAAGAGGGCAGTACTTC,CASSLDFSRGQYF
TRBJ1-2,TRBV11-2,.,.,TGTGCCAGCAGCTTGAACAGGGACTATGGCTACACCTTC,CASSLNRDYGYTF
TRBJ2-3,TRBV11-2,.,.,TGTGCCAGCAGCCACCAGGGACACCCCACAGATACGCAGTATTTT,CASSHQGHPTDTQYF
TRBJ1-2,TRBV28,.,.,TGTGCCAGCAGACCCCCGGTCGCCTATGGCTACACCTTC,CASRPPVAYGYTF
TRBJ1-3,TRBV5-1,.,.,TGCGCCAGCAGCTTGGACAGCGGGTACTCTGGAAACACCATATATTTT,CASSLDSGYSGNTIYF
TRBJ2-1,TRBV2,TRBD2,few,TGTGCCAGCAGTTGGGCTAGCGGGATGGAGCAGTTCTTC,CASSWASGMEQFF
TRBJ1-1,TRBV19,.,.,TGTGCCAGTACCCCCAGGAAGAACACTGAAGCTTTCTTT,CASTPRKNTEAFF
TRBJ2-3,TRBV11-2,TRBD1,few,TGTGCCAGCAGCCCCGGACAGGGAAACACAGATACGCAGTATTTT,CASSPGQGNTDTQYF
TRBJ2-4,TRBV9,.,.,TGTGCCAGCAGAGAAACCAGGGAAAACATTCAGTACTTC,CASRETRENIQYF
TRBJ1-1,TRBV5-4,.,.,TGTGCCAGCACGGAGGGCTTGGGGACTATCCCTGAAGCTTTCTTT,CASTEGLGTIPEAFF
TRBJ1-5,TRBV7-2,.,few,TGTGCCAGCAGCCCTTGGGGGGGCCCTTCGCCCCAGCATTTT,CASSPWGGPSPQHF
TRBJ2-6,TRBV28,.,.,TGTGCCAGCAGTTTCTGGGGGCGCTCTGGGGCCAACGTCCTGACTTTC,CASSFWGRSGANVLTF
TRBJ1-5,TRBV30,.,few,TGTGCCTGGAGTGTGGCGGTTAGCAATCAGCCCCAGCATTTT,CAWSVAVSNQPQHF
TRBJ1-1,TRBV28,.,few,TGTGCCAGCAGTTTAACAAAGGCAACAGGGAACACTGAAGCTTTCTTT,CASSLTKATGNTEAFF
TRBJ1-5,TRBV11-2,.,.,TGTGCCAGCAGCGCACGGACAGGCAATCAGCCCCAGCATTTT,CASSARTGNQPQHF
TRBJ2-7,TRBV27,TRBD2,.,TGTGCCAGCAGTTTCCTTAGGACTAGCGGGTCCTACGAGCAGTACTTC,CASSFLRTSGSYEQYF
TRBJ2-1,TRBV15,TRBD2,few,TGTGCCACCAGCAGGCCTCAGCGGGAGCTGGACAATGAGCAGTTCTTC,CATSRPQRELDNEQFF
TRBJ1-1,TRBV4-2,.,.,TGTGCCAGCAGCCCTACAGCGAACACTGAAGCTTTCTTT,CASSPTANTEAFF
TRBJ1-5,TRBV6-1,.,.,TGTGCCAGCAGTGAAGGAGGGAAACAGCCCCAGCATTTT,CASSEGGKQPQHF
TRBJ2-1,TRBV19,.,few,TGTGCCAGTAGTCCGGGGGTGCGGAATGAGCAGTTCTTC,CASSPGVRNEQFF
TRBJ1-5,TRBV9,.,few,TGTGCCAGCAGCGTAGCCGTAGGGGGTAATCAGCCCCAGCATTTT,CASSVAVGGNQPQHF
TRBJ2-2,TRBV5-8,TRBD2,.,TGTGCCAGCAGCTCTGGGGAGGGGCGGAACACCGGGGAGCTGTTTTTT,CASSSGEGRNTGELFF